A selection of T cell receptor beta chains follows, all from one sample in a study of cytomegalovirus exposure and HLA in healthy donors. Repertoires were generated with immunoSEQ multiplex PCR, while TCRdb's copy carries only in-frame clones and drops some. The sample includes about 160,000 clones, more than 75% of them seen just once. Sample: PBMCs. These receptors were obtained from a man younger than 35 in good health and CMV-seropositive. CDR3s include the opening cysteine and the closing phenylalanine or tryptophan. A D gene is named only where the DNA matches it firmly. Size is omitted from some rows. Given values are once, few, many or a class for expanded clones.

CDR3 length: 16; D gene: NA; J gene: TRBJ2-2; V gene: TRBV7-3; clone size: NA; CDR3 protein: CASSPTGGGGTGELFF; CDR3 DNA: TGTGCCAGCAGCCCAACCGGGGGAGGAGGTACCGGGGAGCTGTTTTTT
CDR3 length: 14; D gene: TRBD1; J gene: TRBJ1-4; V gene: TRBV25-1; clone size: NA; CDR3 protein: CASSLTGDFEKLFF; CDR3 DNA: TGTGCCAGCAGCCTCACAGGGGACTTTGAAAAACTGTTTTTT
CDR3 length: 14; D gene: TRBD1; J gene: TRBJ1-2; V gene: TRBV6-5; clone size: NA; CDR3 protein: CASSYLTGNYGYTF; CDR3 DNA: TGTGCCAGCAGTTACCTGACAGGGAACTATGGCTACACCTTC
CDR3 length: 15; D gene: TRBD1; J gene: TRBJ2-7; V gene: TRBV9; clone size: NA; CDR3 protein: CASSVDMQGDYEQYF; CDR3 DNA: TGTGCCAGCAGCGTAGATATGCAGGGGGACTACGAGCAGTACTTC
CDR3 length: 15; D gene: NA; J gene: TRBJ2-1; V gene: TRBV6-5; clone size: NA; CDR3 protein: CASNGLSWGRHEQFF; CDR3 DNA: TGTGCCAGCAACGGACTGTCGTGGGGGAGGCATGAGCAGTTCTTC
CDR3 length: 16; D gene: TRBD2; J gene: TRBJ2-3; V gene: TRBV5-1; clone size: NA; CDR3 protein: CASSLGTSGGTDTQYF; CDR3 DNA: TGCGCCAGCAGCTTGGGGACTAGCGGGGGGACAGATACGCAGTATTTT
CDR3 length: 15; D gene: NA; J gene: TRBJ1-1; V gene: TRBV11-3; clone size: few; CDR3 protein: CASSSPGTRETEAFF; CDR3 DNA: TGTGCCAGCAGTTCACCAGGGACGCGGGAGACTGAAGCTTTCTTT
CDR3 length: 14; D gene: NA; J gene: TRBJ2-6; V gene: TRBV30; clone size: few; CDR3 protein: CAWTGSSGANGLTF; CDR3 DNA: TGTGCCTGGACTGGAAGCTCTGGGGCCAACGGCCTGACTTTC
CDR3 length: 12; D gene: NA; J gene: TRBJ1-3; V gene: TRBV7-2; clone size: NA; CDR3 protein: CASSYSGNTIYF; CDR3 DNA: TGTGCCTCGAGCTACTCTGGAAACACCATATATTTT
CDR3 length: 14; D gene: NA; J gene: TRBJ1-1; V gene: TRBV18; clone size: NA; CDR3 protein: CASSPQVMNTEAFF; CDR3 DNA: TGTGCCAGCTCACCTCAGGTTATGAACACTGAAGCTTTCTTT
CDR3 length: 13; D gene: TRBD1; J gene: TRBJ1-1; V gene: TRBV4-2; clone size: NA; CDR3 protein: CASSQDRQGEAFF; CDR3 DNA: TGTGCCAGCAGCCAAGATCGACAGGGTGAAGCTTTCTTT
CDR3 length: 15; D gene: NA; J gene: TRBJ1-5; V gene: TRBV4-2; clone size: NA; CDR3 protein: CASTATDKGNQPQHF; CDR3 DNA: TGTGCCAGCACCGCAACTGACAAGGGGAATCAGCCCCAGCATTTT
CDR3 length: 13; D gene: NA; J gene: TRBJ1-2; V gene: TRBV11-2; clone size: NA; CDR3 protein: CASSLGRGDGYTF; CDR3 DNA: TGTGCCAGCAGCTTGGGGAGGGGGGACGGCTACACCTTC
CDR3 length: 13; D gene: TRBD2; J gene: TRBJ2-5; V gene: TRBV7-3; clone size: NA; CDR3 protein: CASSLGLGETQYF; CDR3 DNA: TGTGCCAGCAGCTTGGGACTAGGAGAGACCCAGTACTTC
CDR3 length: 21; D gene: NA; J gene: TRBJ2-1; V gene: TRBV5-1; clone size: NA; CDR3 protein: CASSLYRGMGRGPNSYNEQFF; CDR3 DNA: TGCGCCAGCAGCTTGTATAGGGGGATGGGGCGGGGGCCTAACTCCTACAATGAGCAGTTCTTC
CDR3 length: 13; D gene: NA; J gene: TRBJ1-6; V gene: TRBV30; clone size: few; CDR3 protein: CAWSERYNSPLHF; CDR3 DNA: TGTGCCTGGAGCGAGAGATATAATTCACCCCTCCACTTT
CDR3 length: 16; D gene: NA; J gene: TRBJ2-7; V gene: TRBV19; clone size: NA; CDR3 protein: CASSIEWGLRLYEQYF; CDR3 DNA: TGTGCCAGTAGTATAGAGTGGGGGCTTCGCCTCTACGAGCAGTACTTC
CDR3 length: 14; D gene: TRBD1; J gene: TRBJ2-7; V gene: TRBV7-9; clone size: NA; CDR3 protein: CASRSDRDSYEQYF; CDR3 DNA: TGTGCCAGCAGATCGGACAGGGACTCCTACGAGCAGTACTTC
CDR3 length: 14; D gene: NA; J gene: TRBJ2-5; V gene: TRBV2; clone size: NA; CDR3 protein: CASSDRVSQETQYF; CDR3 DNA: TGTGCCAGCAGTGATCGAGTGTCTCAAGAGACCCAGTACTTC
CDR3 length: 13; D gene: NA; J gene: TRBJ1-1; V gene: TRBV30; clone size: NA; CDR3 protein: CAWSRAWNTEAFF; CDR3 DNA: TGTGCCTGGTCAAGAGCGTGGAACACTGAAGCTTTCTTT
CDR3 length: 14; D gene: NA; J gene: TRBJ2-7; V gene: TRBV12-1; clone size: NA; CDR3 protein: CASSFYGGPHEQYF; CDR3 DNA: TGTGCCAGCAGCTTTTACGGGGGGCCCCACGAGCAGTACTTC
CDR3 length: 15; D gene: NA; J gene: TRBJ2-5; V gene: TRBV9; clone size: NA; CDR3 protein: CASSVEQRIQETQYF; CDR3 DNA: TGTGCCAGCAGCGTAGAGCAGCGGATCCAAGAGACCCAGTACTTC
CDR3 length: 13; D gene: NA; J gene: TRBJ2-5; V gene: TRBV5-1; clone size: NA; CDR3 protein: CASSVPEEEAQYF; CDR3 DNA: TGCGCCAGCAGCGTTCCAGAGGAAGAGGCCCAGTACTTC
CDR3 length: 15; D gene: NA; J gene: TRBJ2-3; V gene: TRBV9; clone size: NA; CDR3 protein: CASSGRVNSADTQYF; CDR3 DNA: TGTGCCAGCAGCGGACGAGTCAACAGTGCTGATACGCAGTATTTT
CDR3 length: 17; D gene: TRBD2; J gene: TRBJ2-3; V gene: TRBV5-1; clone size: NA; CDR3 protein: CASSQTPGLSPTDTQYF; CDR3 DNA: TGCGCCAGCAGCCAAACACCGGGACTATCCCCCACAGATACGCAGTATTTT
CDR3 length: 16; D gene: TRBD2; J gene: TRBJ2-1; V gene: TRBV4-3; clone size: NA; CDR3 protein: CASSQVLAGGHNEQFF; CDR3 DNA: TGCGCCAGCAGCCAAGTTCTAGCGGGGGGGCACAATGAGCAGTTCTTC
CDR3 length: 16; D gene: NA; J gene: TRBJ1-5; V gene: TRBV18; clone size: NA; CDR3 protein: CASSPDLRQGYQPQHF; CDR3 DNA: TGTGCCAGCTCACCAGATCTTAGGCAGGGATATCAGCCCCAGCATTTT
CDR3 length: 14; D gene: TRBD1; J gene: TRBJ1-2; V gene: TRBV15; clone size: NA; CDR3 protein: CATSRPGQLTGYTF; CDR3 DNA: TGTGCCACCAGCAGACCGGGACAGCTAACTGGCTACACCTTC
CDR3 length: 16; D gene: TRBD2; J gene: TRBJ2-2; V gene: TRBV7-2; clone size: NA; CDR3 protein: CASSPFSGGGTGELFF; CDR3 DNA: TGTGCCAGCAGCCCTTTTAGCGGGGGAGGCACCGGGGAGCTGTTTTTT
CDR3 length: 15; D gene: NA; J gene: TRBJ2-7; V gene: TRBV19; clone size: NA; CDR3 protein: CASRPGHLEVYEQYF; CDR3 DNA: TGTGCCAGTAGGCCCGGACATCTCGAGGTCTACGAGCAGTACTTC
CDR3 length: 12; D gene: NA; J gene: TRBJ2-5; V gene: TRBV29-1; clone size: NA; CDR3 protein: CSVGGFLETQYF; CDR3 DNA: TGCAGCGTTGGTGGCTTCTTAGAGACCCAGTACTTC
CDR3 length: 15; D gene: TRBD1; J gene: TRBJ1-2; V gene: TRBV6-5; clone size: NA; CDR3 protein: CASSYGQGVGYGYTF; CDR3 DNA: TGTGCCAGCAGTTACGGACAGGGCGTAGGCTATGGCTACACCTTC
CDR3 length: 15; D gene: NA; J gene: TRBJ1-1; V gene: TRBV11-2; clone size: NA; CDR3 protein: CASSPPRTQNTEAFF; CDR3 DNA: TGTGCCAGCAGCCCTCCAAGAACACAGAACACTGAAGCTTTCTTT
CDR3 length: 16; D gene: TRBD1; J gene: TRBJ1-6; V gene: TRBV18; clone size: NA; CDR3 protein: CASSPTGGEGNSPLHF; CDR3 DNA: TGTGCCAGCTCACCTACAGGGGGCGAGGGTAATTCACCCCTCCACTTT
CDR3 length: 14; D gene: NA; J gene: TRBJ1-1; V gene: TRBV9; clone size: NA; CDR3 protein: CASSVQGSDTEAFF; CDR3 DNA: TGTGCCAGCAGCGTGCAGGGGTCGGACACTGAAGCTTTCTTT
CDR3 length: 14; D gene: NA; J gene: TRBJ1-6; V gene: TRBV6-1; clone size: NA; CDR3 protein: CASSKTGGYSPLHF; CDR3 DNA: TGTGCCAGCAGTAAGACAGGAGGTTATTCACCCCTCCACTTT
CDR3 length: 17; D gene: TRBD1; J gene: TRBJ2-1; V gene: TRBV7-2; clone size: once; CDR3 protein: CASSWTPWGDRVNEQFF; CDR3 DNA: TGTGCCAGCAGCTGGACCCCCTGGGGGGACAGGGTAAATGAGCAGTTCTTC
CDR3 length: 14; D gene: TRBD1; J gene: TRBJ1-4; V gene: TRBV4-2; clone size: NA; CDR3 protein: CASSQGDSPEKLFF; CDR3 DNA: TGTGCCAGCAGCCAAGGGGACAGCCCTGAAAAACTGTTTTTT
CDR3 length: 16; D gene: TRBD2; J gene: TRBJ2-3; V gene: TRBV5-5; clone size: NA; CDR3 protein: CASSPGLAGGLYTQYF; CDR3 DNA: TGTGCCAGCAGCCCCGGACTAGCGGGGGGGCTATATACGCAGTATTTT
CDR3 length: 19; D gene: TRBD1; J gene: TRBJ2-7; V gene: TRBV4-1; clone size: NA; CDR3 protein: CASSQDSQFWDRVSYEQYF; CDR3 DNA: TGCGCCAGCAGCCAAGATTCTCAGTTTTGGGACAGGGTATCGTACGAGCAGTACTTC
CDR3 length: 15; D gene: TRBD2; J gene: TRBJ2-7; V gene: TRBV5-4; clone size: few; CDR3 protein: CASSPGRGGLREQYF; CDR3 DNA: TGTGCCAGCAGCCCCGGGCGGGGGGGACTTAGGGAGCAGTACTTC
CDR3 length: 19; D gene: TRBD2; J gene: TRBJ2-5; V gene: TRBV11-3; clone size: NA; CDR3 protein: CASSRQLAGGYPTQETQYF; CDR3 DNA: TGTGCCAGCAGCCGCCAACTAGCGGGGGGTTATCCCACCCAAGAGACCCAGTACTTC
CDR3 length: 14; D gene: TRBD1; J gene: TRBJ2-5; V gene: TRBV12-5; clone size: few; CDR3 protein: CASAWTGEGETQYF; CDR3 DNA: TGTGCTAGTGCCTGGACAGGGGAGGGGGAGACCCAGTACTTC
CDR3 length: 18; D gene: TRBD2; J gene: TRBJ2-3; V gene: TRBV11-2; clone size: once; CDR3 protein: CASSRGLAGGSWTDTQYF; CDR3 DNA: TGTGCCAGCAGCCGCGGACTAGCGGGGGGATCGTGGACAGATACGCAGTATTTT
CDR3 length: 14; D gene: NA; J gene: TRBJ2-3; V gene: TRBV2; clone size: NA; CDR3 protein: CASTGQFHTDTQYF; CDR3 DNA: TGTGCCAGCACAGGACAATTCCACACAGATACGCAGTATTTT
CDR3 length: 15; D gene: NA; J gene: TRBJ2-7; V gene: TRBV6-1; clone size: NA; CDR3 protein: CASSEAGTGSYEQYF; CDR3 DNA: TGTGCCAGCAGTGAAGCTGGGACTGGATCCTACGAGCAGTACTTC
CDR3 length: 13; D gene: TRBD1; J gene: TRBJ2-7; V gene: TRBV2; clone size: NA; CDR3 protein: CASRGTGQHEQYF; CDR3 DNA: TGTGCCAGCAGGGGGACAGGGCAGCACGAGCAGTACTTC
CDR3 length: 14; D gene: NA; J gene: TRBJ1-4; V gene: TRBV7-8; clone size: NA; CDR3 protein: CASSFRRESEKLFF; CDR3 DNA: TGTGCCAGCAGCTTTCGACGGGAATCCGAAAAACTGTTTTTT
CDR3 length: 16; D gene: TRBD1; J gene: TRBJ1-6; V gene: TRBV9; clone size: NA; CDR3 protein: CASSPHRGPSNSPLHF; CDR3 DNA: TGTGCCAGCAGCCCACACAGGGGGCCTAGTAATTCACCCCTCCACTTT
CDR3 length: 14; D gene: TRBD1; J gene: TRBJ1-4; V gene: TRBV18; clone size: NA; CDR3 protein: CASAEPGQREKLFF; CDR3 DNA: TGTGCCAGCGCAGAACCGGGACAGCGAGAAAAACTGTTTTTT
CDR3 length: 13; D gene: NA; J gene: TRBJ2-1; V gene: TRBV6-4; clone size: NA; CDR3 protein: CASSEGDTNEQFF; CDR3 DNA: TGTGCCAGCAGTGAGGGGGACACCAATGAGCAGTTCTTC
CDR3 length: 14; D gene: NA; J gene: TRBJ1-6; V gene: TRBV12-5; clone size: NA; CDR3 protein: CASGLEPFNSPLHF; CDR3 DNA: TGTGCTAGTGGTTTGGAGCCGTTTAATTCACCCCTCCACTTT